The clone carrying this T cell receptor beta chain is a singleton in its sample. A read error may explain this, as a much larger clone is one base away. The same CDR3 can be traced to other DNA sequences in this sample. The CDR3 sequence is 11 residues long. Trimming took 1 base from V and 15 from J, leaving 9 bases between them. CDR1 and CDR2 from the germline V gene are SGHAT and FQNNGV. CD45RO+ cells joined CCR7-negative CD45RA+ TemRA cells to form CD8 memory. The data originate from a study of shared clonotypes between healthy human individuals. Study details: CD8 memory received one plate per donor, CD8 naive two, CD4 memory three and CD4 naive three.

Genomic DNA of every subset was divided equally among multiple immunoSEQ plates. The DNA input per sorted-subset replicate PCR was roughly 0.2 ug, corresponding to around 28,000 T cell genomes. Profiling relied on immunoSEQ multiplex PCR, and the TCRdb table lists in-frame clones only, not all of them. The sample shows around 320,000 clones, around 86% of them seen only once. Sequenced input: memory CD8+ T cells sorted from blood. Documented subset: CD45RO+ cells pooled with CCR7-negative TemRA cells. This chain joins TRBV11-2 and TRBJ1-4, with D possibly matching TRBD1 (5 bases). The receptor comes from a man in his late teens or twenties in good health. The CDR3 region is CASSLGGLVFF. The DNA of the CDR3 is TGTGCCAGCAGCTTAGGGGGGTTGGTGTTTTTT.